This T cell receptor beta chain was sequenced during a study of T cell changes during pregnancy in multiple sclerosis. Sequenced by immunoSEQ multiplex PCR; TCRdb stores in-frame clones only, minus some. The repertoire holds about 85,000 clones, with more than 85% as singletons. V shed 6 bases and J shed 0 bases, with 17 bases lying between them. Germline V gene data show CDR1 as MNHEY and CDR2 as SMNVEV (reference sequence). The CDR3 sequence is 16 residues long. The source is a female donor with multiple sclerosis, enrolled in a pregnancy study. The sample was peripheral blood, taken in the first trimester of pregnancy. The chain combines TRBV27 with TRBJ1-2, with D perhaps matching TRBD1 (6 bases). The CDR3 bases are TGTGCCAGCAGCCAACTCCGAACAGGGTCTAACTATGGCTACACCTTC. Translation: CASSQLRTGSNYGYTF.